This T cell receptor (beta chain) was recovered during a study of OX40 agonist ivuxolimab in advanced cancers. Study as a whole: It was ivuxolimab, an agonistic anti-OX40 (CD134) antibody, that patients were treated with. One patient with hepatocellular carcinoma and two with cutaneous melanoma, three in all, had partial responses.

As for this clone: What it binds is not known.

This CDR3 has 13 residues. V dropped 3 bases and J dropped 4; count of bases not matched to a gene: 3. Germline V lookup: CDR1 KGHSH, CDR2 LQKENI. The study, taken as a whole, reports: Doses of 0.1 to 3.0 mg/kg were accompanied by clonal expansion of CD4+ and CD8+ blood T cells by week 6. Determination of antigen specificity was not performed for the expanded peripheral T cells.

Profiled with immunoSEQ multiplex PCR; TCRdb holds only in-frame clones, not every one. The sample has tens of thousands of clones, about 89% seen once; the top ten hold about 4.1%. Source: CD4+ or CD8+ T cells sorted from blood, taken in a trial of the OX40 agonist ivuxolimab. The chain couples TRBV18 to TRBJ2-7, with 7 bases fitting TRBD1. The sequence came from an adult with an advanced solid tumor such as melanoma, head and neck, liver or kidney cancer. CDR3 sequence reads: CASSPSDRYEQYF. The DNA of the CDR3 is TGTGCCAGCTCACCGTCGGACAGGTACGAGCAGTACTTC.